What follows are 29 T cell receptor beta chains derived from one specimen sequenced in a study of control samples from healthy donors and cancer patients (dated by TCRdb to 2018 to 2021). Libraries were made using the immunoSEQ multiplex PCR assay. Imported from immuneACCESS, the table was reduced by TCRdb to in-frame sequences with V and J called. These copies leave out some clones; in studies compared against another copy, an unresolved V gene accounts for under half, and the cause of the remainder is not known. The sample profile shows about 44,000 clones; 70% to 90% of them were found once. 10% of the sample belongs to the ten largest clones. The material sequenced was PBMCs. These receptors were collected from a woman in her fifties or sixties with lung cancer.

The chain combines TRBV12-5 with TRBJ1-5; D is unclear. The CDR3 runs 11 residues. Germline V gene sequence: CDR1 LGHNT, CDR2 FRNRAP. Trimming removed 1 base at V and 6 bases at J, with 1 base between. CDR3 coding DNA: TGTGCTAGTGGTTTGGGTCAGCCCCAGCATTTT. This translates into CASGLGQPQHF.

CDR3 nucleotides: TGTGCCAGCAGTTTTTTAGCTTACACTGAAGCTTTCTTT. This codes for CASSFLAYTEAFF. The chain is built from TRBV12-3 or TRBV12-4 and TRBJ1-1; unclear D gene. This CDR3 has 13 residues. Trimming took 3 bases from V and 3 from J, leaving 8 bases between them.

The chain combines TRBV27 with TRBJ2-1, with a weak D call TRBD1 (5 bases). Trimming pared 2 bases from V and 2 bases from J, leaving 13 bases between. Germline CDR1 reads MNHEY; CDR2 reads SMNVEV (reference sequence). The CDR3 spans 16 residues. The CDR3 loop reads CASSLRGRETYNEQFF. CDR3 sequence (DNA): TGTGCCAGCAGTTTAAGGGGCAGAGAAACCTACAATGAGCAGTTCTTC.

The J gene is TRBJ2-3, the V gene TRBV19; 12 nucleotides match TRBD1. V lost 7 bases, J lost 1 base, and 9 bases stayed unmatched. The length of the CDR3 is 17 residues. Per the germline V gene, CDR1 is LNHDA and CDR2 is SQIVND (reference sequence). For the CDR3, the DNA is TGTGCCAGTACTCCGGGACAGGGGGCTCCTGGCACAGATACGCAGTATTTT. Encoded protein: CASTPGQGAPGTDTQYF.

The V and J genes are TRBV30 and TRBJ2-1; no clear D. Per the germline V gene, CDR1 is GTSNPN and CDR2 is SVGIG (reference sequence). Trimming removed 0 bases from V and 5 bases from J, with 14 bases in between. The CDR3 has 15 amino acids. In nucleotides, the CDR3 is TGTGCCTGGAGTGTCGATGGCCCCCCCAACAATGAGCAGTTCTTC. Translation gives CAWSVDGPPNNEQFF.

The V gene is TRBV9, the J gene TRBJ2-1; D unclear. CDR1 is SGDLS, CDR2 YYNGEE, per germline. The V and J ends lost 0 bases and 2 bases respectively, with 9 bases between them. The CDR3 loop spans 15 amino acids. CDR3 residues: CASSVEWKPYNEQFF. Written as DNA, the CDR3 is TGTGCCAGCAGCGTAGAGTGGAAACCCTACAATGAGCAGTTCTTC.

The J gene is TRBJ1-1, the V gene TRBV5-1; D gene unclear. The ends were cut back, 4 bases at V and 1 base at J, with 11 bases in the middle. This CDR3 contains 14 residues. Per the germline V gene, CDR1 is SGHRS and CDR2 is YFSETQ. Here the CDR3 DNA reads TGCGCCAGCAGCCCAGGTTCTGCGAACACTGAAGCTTTCTTT. This codes for CASSPGSANTEAFF.

The chain uses TRBV27 and TRBJ2-3; TRBD1 is a possible D gene (5 bases). V was shortened by 3 bases and J by 7 bases, with 11 bases between the two germline ends. This CDR3 has 13 amino acids. Germline CDR1 is MNHEY and CDR2 is SMNVEV (reference sequence). CDR3 amino acids: CASSFPPGNTQYF. The CDR3 DNA is TGTGCCAGCAGTTTTCCCCCAGGGAATACGCAGTATTTT.

Turning to this clone: The sample holds other DNA sequences that translate to the same CDR3. The genes are TRBV9 and TRBJ2-1; no definite D call. Trimming left V 2 bases short and J 0 bases short, with 3 bases between. This CDR3 region has 13 residues. Germline V CDR1 and CDR2: SGDLS, YYNGEE. CDR3 nucleotides: TGTGCCAGCAGCGTTGGCTCCTACAATGAGCAGTTCTTC. It encodes CASSVGSYNEQFF.

The V gene is TRBV28, the J gene TRBJ1-1; D gene ambiguous. CDR1 and CDR2 (germline): MDHEN, SYDVKM. The ends were cut back, 7 bases at V and 1 base at J, with 10 bases in the middle. This CDR3 has 13 residues. The CDR3 sequence is CASMINPNTEAFF. For the CDR3, the DNA is TGTGCCAGCATGATCAACCCGAACACTGAAGCTTTCTTT.

V usage is TRBV2 and J usage is TRBJ2-1; D is uncertain. The CDR3 is 13 residues long. Germline CDR1 SNHLY, CDR2 FYNNEI. V was trimmed by 4 bases and J by 5 bases, leaving 9 bases between them. The CDR3 spells CASSGSRDNEQFF. CDR3 DNA: TGTGCCAGCAGTGGATCCCGCGACAATGAGCAGTTCTTC.

The chain links TRBV5-1 to TRBJ2-7; the D call may be TRBD1 or TRBD2 (5 bases each). Germline V gene sequence: CDR1 SGHRS, CDR2 YFSETQ. This CDR3 is built from 16 residues. With 4 bases removed from V and 4 bases from J, the gap between germline ends came to 21 bases. The CDR3 sequence is CASSPLAGDQAYEQYF. The CDR3, as DNA: TGCGCCAGCAGCCCCCTCGCTGGGGACCAAGCATACGAGCAGTACTTC.

V usage is TRBV5-4 and J usage is TRBJ1-4; a weak D match, TRBD1 (6 bases). This CDR3 is 14 amino acids long. The V gene's germline CDR1 is SGHNT and CDR2 YYREEE (reference sequence). Deletions cut 2 bases from V and 5 bases from J, with 10 bases between. This CDR3 reads CASSFRGKNEKLFF. Written as DNA, the CDR3 is TGTGCCAGCAGCTTTAGGGGGAAAAATGAAAAACTGTTTTTT.

CDR3 residues: CASSVYGTGDYEQYF. DNA of the CDR3: TGTGCCAGCAGCGTATACGGGACAGGAGACTACGAGCAGTACTTC. The gene calls are TRBV7-2 and TRBJ2-7; 8 bases line up with TRBD1. Germline V gene sequence: CDR1 SGHTA, CDR2 FQGNSA. Trimming took 5 bases from V and 3 from J; bases not matched to a gene: 9. The CDR3 has 15 amino acids.

This sequence joins TRBV28 and TRBJ2-7; 8 nucleotides agree with TRBD2. Per the germline V gene, CDR1 is MDHEN and CDR2 is SYDVKM. The CDR3 extends over 14 amino acids. The V gene end was trimmed by 3 bases and the J gene end by 3 bases; junction bases not matched to a gene: 4. CDR3 amino acids: CASSLAGGHYEQYF. Here the CDR3 DNA reads TGTGCCAGCAGTTTGGCGGGAGGTCACTACGAGCAGTACTTC.

The rearrangement joins TRBV30 to TRBJ1-6; D is perhaps TRBD1 (6 bases). The CDR3 is 15 residues long. With 3 bases removed from V and 0 bases from J, the gap between germline ends came to 9 bases. Germline V CDR1 and CDR2: GTSNPN, SVGIG (reference sequence). CDR3 nucleotide sequence: TGTGCCTGGAGAACAGGGTACTCCTATAATTCACCCCTCCACTTT. This encodes CAWRTGYSYNSPLHF.

This clone was observed once. V is TRBV11-2 and J is TRBJ2-3, with TRBD1 matching 9 bases. The CDR3 sequence is 15 residues long. CDR1 and CDR2 from the germline V gene are SGHAT and FQNNGV. V lost 5 bases to trimming and J lost 2 bases; unmatched junction nucleotides: 5. CDR3 loop: CASSLGQGYTDTQYF. In nucleotides, the CDR3 is TGTGCCAGCAGCCTTGGACAGGGGTACACAGATACGCAGTATTTT.

The genes are TRBV28 and TRBJ1-1; D is undetermined. Looked up from germline, CDR1 is MDHEN and CDR2 is SYDVKM. This CDR3 spans 16 amino acids. The V and J ends lost 2 bases and 1 base respectively, with 14 bases between them. CDR3 in amino acids: CASSLDPTTGNTEAFF. For the CDR3, the DNA is TGTGCCAGCAGTTTAGACCCTACGACGGGGAACACTGAAGCTTTCTTT.

The chain links TRBV12-5 to TRBJ2-1, with D perhaps being TRBD1 or TRBD2 (5 bases each). V lost 6 bases to trimming and J lost 6 bases, with 12 bases between them. Germline V gives CDR1 LGHNT, CDR2 FRNRAP. The CDR3 loop spans 13 amino acids. CDR3 residues: CASGGWDPNEQFF. For the CDR3, the DNA is TGTGCTAGTGGCGGGTGGGACCCCAATGAGCAGTTCTTC. Full variable domain (rest looked up from reference TRBV12-5 and TRBJ2-1): DARVTQTPRHKVTEMGQEVTMRCQPILGHNTVFWYRQTMMQGLELLAYFRNRAPLDDSGMPKDRFSAEMPDATLATLKIQPSEPRDSAVYFCASGGWDPNEQFFGPGTRLTVL.

The chain combines TRBV5-1 with TRBJ2-7; D might be TRBD2 (6 bases). The CDR3 is made up of 16 amino acids. Germline values: CDR1 SGHRS, CDR2 YFSETQ. V gave up 0 bases and J gave up 0 bases, with 13 bases separating them. CDR3 coding DNA: TGCGCCAGCAGCTTGGATGGGGGGATTAGCTCCTACGAGCAGTACTTC. As protein: CASSLDGGISSYEQYF.

The CDR3 DNA is TGTGCCAGTAGTATAGGCTCAAGCTCCTACAATGAGCAGTTCTTC. Protein: CASSIGSSSYNEQFF. The chain joins TRBV19 to TRBJ2-1; D uncertain. V lost 1 base, J lost 0 bases, and 7 bases lay in between. This CDR3 has 15 residues. In germline, CDR1 is LNHDA, CDR2 SQIVND (reference sequence).

The rearrangement uses TRBV6-4 and TRBJ2-3, with TRBD2 identical over 9 bases. Germline V gene sequence: CDR1 MRHNA, CDR2 SNTAGT. The junction had 11 bases not matched to a gene; V was cut back by 0 bases and J by 4 bases. The CDR3 consists of 18 residues. CDR3 protein: CASSDSLGAGGPSDTQYF. DNA for the CDR3: TGTGCCAGCAGTGACTCGCTTGGTGCGGGAGGGCCGTCAGATACGCAGTATTTT.

This chain connects TRBV14 to TRBJ2-1, with a tentative D call TRBD2 (5 bases). The V gene's germline CDR1 is SGHDN and CDR2 FVKESK. This CDR3 has 13 residues. V was shortened by 6 bases and J by 8 bases, with 14 bases between the two germline ends. CDR3 loop: CASRRVGSDEQFF. The CDR3 nucleotides read TGTGCCAGCAGAAGGGTAGGGAGCGATGAGCAGTTCTTC.

This clone came up once. V is TRBV11-2 and J is TRBJ2-1; D ambiguous. Trimming took 5 bases from V and 0 from J, leaving 8 bases between them. CDR1 SGHAT and CDR2 FQNNGV come from the germline V gene. The CDR3 spans 14 residues. The CDR3 loop reads CASSPLTSYNEQFF. The CDR3 nucleotides are TGTGCCAGCAGCCCGTTGACCTCCTACAATGAGCAGTTCTTC.

The chain uses TRBV7-2 and TRBJ1-1; D not resolved. The germline V and J ends were trimmed by 5 bases and 1 base, with 17 bases remaining between them. The CDR3 has 16 amino acids. Germline-derived CDR1 and CDR2 are SGHTA and FQGNSA. The CDR3 nucleotides read TGTGCCAGCAGCCTCAACGGAGGGTCGGGGAACACTGAAGCTTTCTTT. Translating gives CASSLNGGSGNTEAFF.

The V gene is TRBV6-5, the J gene TRBJ2-7, with D possibly being TRBD1 (6 bases). Germline V gene lookup returns CDR1 MNHEY and CDR2 SVGAGI. There are 14 residues in the CDR3. V lost 5 bases to trimming and J lost 1 base, with 12 bases between them. The CDR3 reads CASSRGQFSYEQYF. DNA of the CDR3: TGTGCCAGCAGTCGCGGACAGTTTTCCTACGAGCAGTACTTC.

The chain joins TRBV7-9 to TRBJ1-1, with D unclear. This CDR3 has 15 amino acids. V was trimmed by 3 bases and J by 1 base, leaving 12 bases between them. The germline V gene has CDR1 SEHNR and CDR2 FQNEAQ (reference sequence). The CDR3 loop reads CASSFGVWENTEAFF. The DNA of the CDR3 is TGTGCCAGCAGCTTCGGGGTTTGGGAGAACACTGAAGCTTTCTTT.

The V gene is TRBV30, the J gene TRBJ1-5; no definite D call. Germline assignment: CDR1 GTSNPN and CDR2 SVGIG (reference sequence). Trimming pared 5 bases from V and 3 bases from J, leaving 17 bases between. The CDR3 loop spans 15 amino acids. The CDR3 loop reads CAWGGMAGLNQPQHF. The CDR3 DNA sequence: TGTGCCTGGGGAGGGATGGCAGGCCTCAATCAGCCCCAGCATTTT.

This clone was counted only a few times. This chain's CDR3 is CASSLGSGSNEQFF. DNA of the CDR3: TGTGCCAGCAGTTTGGGTAGCGGGAGCAATGAGCAGTTCTTC. The chain links TRBV28 to TRBJ2-1; 9 nucleotides align to TRBD2. Trimming cost V 3 bases and J 6 bases; bases outside gene matches: 3. The CDR3 spans 14 residues. In germline, CDR1 is MDHEN, CDR2 SYDVKM.